A selection of T cell receptor beta chains follows, all from one sample in a study of identifying expanded T cells in peripheral blood. Profiling relied on immunoSEQ multiplex PCR, and the TCRdb table lists in-frame clones only, not all of them. The sample has around 60,000 clones; about 83% are singletons. Sequenced input: blood. These receptors all come from a person aged 18 to 75 in good health. The CDR3 runs from the conserved cysteine through the conserved F or W. The order of the fields is D gene, J gene, V gene, clone size, CDR3 protein, CDR3 DNA. A D gene is named only where the DNA matches it firmly. Only some rows state a clone size, as once, few, many or a class for expanded clones.

.,TRBJ1-1,TRBV7-9,.,CASSTGLSVNTEAFF,TGTGCCAGCAGCACCGGGTTGTCGGTGAACACTGAAGCTTTCTTT
TRBD1,TRBJ2-7,TRBV7-9,few,CASTITGGGSSYEQYF,TGTGCCAGCACTATAACAGGGGGCGGGAGCTCCTACGAGCAGTACTTC
.,TRBJ1-3,TRBV6-1,.,CASSEGGSSGNTIYF,TGTGCCAGCAGTGAAGGCGGGAGCTCTGGAAACACCATATATTTT
.,TRBJ2-3,TRBV9,.,CASSFGGTDTQYF,TGTGCCAGCAGCTTCGGCGGCACAGATACGCAGTATTTT
TRBD2,TRBJ2-5,TRBV28,.,CASSPSGGLQETQYF,TGTGCCAGCAGTCCTAGCGGGGGGCTCCAAGAGACCCAGTACTTC
TRBD1,TRBJ2-7,TRBV7-6,.,CASSYDRGFPSYEQYF,TGTGCCAGCAGCTACGACAGGGGATTCCCATCCTACGAGCAGTACTTC
.,TRBJ2-5,TRBV7-2,.,CASSLDMRKETQYF,TGTGCCAGCAGCTTAGATATGCGGAAGGAGACCCAGTACTTC
.,TRBJ2-2,TRBV19,.,CASTEWGYTGELFF,TGTGCCAGTACGGAGTGGGGATACACCGGGGAGCTGTTTTTT
.,TRBJ2-1,TRBV20-1,.,CSARDTREQFF,TGCAGTGCTAGAGATACGAGAGAGCAGTTCTTC
TRBD2,TRBJ2-1,TRBV4-2,.,CASSQEASGGNEQFF,TGTGCCAGCAGCCAAGAAGCTAGCGGGGGAAATGAGCAGTTCTTC
TRBD1,TRBJ1-3,TRBV2,.,CASRRTGGGNTIYF,TGTGCCAGCAGAAGAACAGGGGGCGGAAACACCATATATTTT